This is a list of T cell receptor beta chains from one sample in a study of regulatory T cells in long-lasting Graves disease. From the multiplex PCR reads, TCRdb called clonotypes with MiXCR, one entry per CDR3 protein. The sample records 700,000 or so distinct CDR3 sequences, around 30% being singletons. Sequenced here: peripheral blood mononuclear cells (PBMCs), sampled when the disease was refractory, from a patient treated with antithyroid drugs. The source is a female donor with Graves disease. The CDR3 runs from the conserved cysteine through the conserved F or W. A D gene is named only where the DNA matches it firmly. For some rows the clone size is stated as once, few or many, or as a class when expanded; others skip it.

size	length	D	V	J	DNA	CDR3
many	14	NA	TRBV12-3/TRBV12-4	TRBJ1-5	TGTGCCAGCAGTTTCGGGGCCCGCAATCAGCCCCAGCATTTT	CASSFGARNQPQHF
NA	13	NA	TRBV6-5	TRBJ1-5	TGTGCCAGCAGTTACCTCAGGGTTCAGCCCCAGCATTTT	CASSYLRVQPQHF
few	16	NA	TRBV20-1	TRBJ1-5	TGCAGTGCAACCAAGGGCGTGGACAGAAGCAATCAGCCCCAGCATTTT	CSATKGVDRSNQPQHF
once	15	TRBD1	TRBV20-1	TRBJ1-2	TGCAGTGCTAGTCCCGGGACAGGGAATAACTATGGCTACACCTTC	CSASPGTGNNYGYTF
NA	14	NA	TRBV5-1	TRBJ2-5	TGCGCCAGCAGCTTGCTCGGGACACAAGAGACCCAGTACTTC	CASSLLGTQETQYF
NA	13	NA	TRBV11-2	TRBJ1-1	TGTGCCAGCAGCTTAGGGGATAGCACTGGAGCTTTCTTT	CASSLGDSTGAFF
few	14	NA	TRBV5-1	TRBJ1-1	TGCGCCAGCAGCTTCGGCCTTGCTAACACTGAAGCTTTCTTT	CASSFGLANTEAFF
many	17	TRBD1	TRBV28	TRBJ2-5	TGTGCCAGCAGTTTATTGGGCAGGGGGCGCCCCCAAGAGACCCAGTACTTC	CASSLLGRGRPQETQYF
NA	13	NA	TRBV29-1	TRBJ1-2	TGCAGCGTAGAGGGAGGGGGGTTCTATGGCTACACCTTC	CSVEGGGFYGYTF
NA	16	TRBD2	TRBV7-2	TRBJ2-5	TGTGCCAGCAGCTTAGGAGCGGGAGCACATTTGGAGACCCAGTACTTC	CASSLGAGAHLETQYF
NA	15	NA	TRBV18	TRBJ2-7	TGTGCCAGCTCACCACTTATAGACACGACCTACGAGCAGTACTTC	CASSPLIDTTYEQYF
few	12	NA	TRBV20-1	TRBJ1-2	TGCAGTGCTAGAGAGACCGGGTATGGCTACACCTTC	CSARETGYGYTF
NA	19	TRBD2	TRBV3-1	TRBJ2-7	TGTGCCAGCAGCCGAACCACTAGCGGGAGCGGGAACTGGCCCTACGAGCAGTACTTC	CASSRTTSGSGNWPYEQYF
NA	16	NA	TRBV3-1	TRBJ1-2	TGTGCCAGCAGCCAAGAATTAGGGGAACTATCTTATGGCTACACCTTC	CASSQELGELSYGYTF
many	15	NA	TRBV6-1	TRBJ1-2	TGTGCCAGCACCAACCGGGGCCAATCTAACTATGGCTACACCTTC	CASTNRGQSNYGYTF
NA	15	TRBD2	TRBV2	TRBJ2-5	TGTGCCAGCAGTGGCCAGCGGGAGTACCAAGAGACCCAGTACTTC	CASSGQREYQETQYF
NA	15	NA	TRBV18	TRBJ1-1	TGTGCCAGCTCACCACGACGCAACTTGAACACTGAAGCTTTCTTT	CASSPRRNLNTEAFF
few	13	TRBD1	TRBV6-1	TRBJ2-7	TGTGCCAGCAGTAGAACCGACAGGGACGAGCAGTACTTC	CASSRTDRDEQYF
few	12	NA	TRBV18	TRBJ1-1	TGTGCCAGCTCACCACCGGCCCAGGGAGCTTTCTTT	CASSPPAQGAFF
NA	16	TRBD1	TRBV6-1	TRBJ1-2	TGTGCCAGCAGTGATGCCTCCGGGACAGCTCGCGGTGGCTACACCTTC	CASSDASGTARGGYTF
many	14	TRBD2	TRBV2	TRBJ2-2	TGTGCCAGCAGTGAGGGGGAGCGGGACGGGGAGCTGTTTTTT	CASSEGERDGELFF
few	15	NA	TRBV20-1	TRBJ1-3	TGCAGTGCTGGTGGGGACCCATACTCTGGAAACACCATATATTTT	CSAGGDPYSGNTIYF
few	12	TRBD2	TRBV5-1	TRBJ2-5	TGCGCCAGCACTGGACTAGAAGAGACCCAGTACTTC	CASTGLEETQYF
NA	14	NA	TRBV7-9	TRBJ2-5	TGTGCCAGCAGAAGAGGGGCCCCCCAAGAGACCCAGTACTTC	CASRRGAPQETQYF
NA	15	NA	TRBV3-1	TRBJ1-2	TGTGCCAGCAGCCGCGCCCAGGACAGAAACTATGGCTACACCTTC	CASSRAQDRNYGYTF
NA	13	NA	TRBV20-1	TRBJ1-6	TGCAGTGCTAGACAGGGTGGTGATTCACCCCTCCACTTT	CSARQGGDSPLHF